Below are 24 T cell receptor beta chains sequenced from a single sample in a study of human T cells and chemical hapten exposure. TCRdb reprocessed the RACE reads with MiXCR, giving one entry per CDR3 protein. This repertoire shows about 52,000 distinct CDR3 sequences, roughly 10% found once; its top ten account for approximately 15%. Documented time point: patch test 3, about 24 weeks after DPC sensitization. Treatment given: therapeutic diphenylcyclopropenone sensitization with weekly scalp DPC. Material: whole blood, obtained in connection with sensitization to the hapten diphenylcyclopropenone (DPC). These receptors were collected from a woman aged 40-49 years with alopecia areata. Some clones in this sample may be carry-over from other donors' samples.

Worth noting for this clonotype: The germline gene is not matched at one end of the junction; a read error may be the cause. V and J are TRBV10-3 and TRBJ2-4; D possibly corresponds to TRBD1 (6 bases). The CDR3 is made up of 16 amino acids. Per the germline V gene, CDR1 is ENHRY and CDR2 is SYGVKD. The CDR3 region has the DNA TGTGCCATCAGTGAGCTGTCAGGGGTAGCCAAAAACATTCAGTGCTTC. Translation: CAISELSGVAKNIQCF.

The V and J genes are TRBV5-4 and TRBJ2-2; D call uncertain. CDR3 length equals 14 residues. In germline, CDR1 is SGHNT, CDR2 YYREEE (reference sequence). Trimming pared 5 bases from V and 2 bases from J, leaving 10 bases between. The DNA of the CDR3 is TGTGCCAGCAGGGGTACAAGAAACACCGGGGAGCTGTTTTTT. Translated: CASRGTRNTGELFF. Full variable domain (missing parts from reference TRBV5-4 and TRBJ2-2): ETGVTQSPTHLIKTRGQQVTLRCSSQSGHNTVSWYQQALGQGPQFIFQYYREEENGRGNFPPRFSGLQFPNYSSELNVNALELDDSALYLCASRGTRNTGELFFGEGSRLTVL.

This clonotype was observed a few times. The gene calls are TRBV9 and TRBJ1-5; 8 bases are a match to TRBD1. This CDR3 has 15 residues. J gave up 5 bases and V 3 bases, and 7 bases lay outside the gene matches. Germline V gene data show CDR1 as SGDLS and CDR2 as YYNGEE. In DNA, the CDR3 is TGTGCCAGCAGCGCTGGACAGGGTAGGGATCAGCCCCAGCATTTT. It is translated as CASSAGQGRDQPQHF. Variable domain in full (rest from reference TRBV9 and TRBJ1-5): DSGVTQTPKHLITATGQRVTLRCSPRSGDLSVYWYQQSLDQGLQFLIQYYNGEERAKGNILERFSAQQFPDLHSELNLSSLELGDSALYFCASSAGQGRDQPQHFGDGTRLSIL.

V gene TRBV7-7 combines with J gene TRBJ2-1; D gene ambiguous. The CDR3 totals 13 residues. Trimming pared 5 bases from V and 8 bases from J, leaving 13 bases between. The germline V gene has CDR1 SSHAT and CDR2 FNYEAQ (reference sequence). Written as DNA, the CDR3 is TGTGCCAGCAGCCAAATCATAAGCCATGAGCAGTTCTTC. Translating it yields CASSQIISHEQFF. Using reference TRBV7-7 and TRBJ2-1 for the parts outside the CDR3, the full variable domain is GAGVSQSPRYKVTKRGQDVTLRCDPISSHATLYWYQQALGQGPEFLTYFNYEAQPDKSGLPSDRFSAERPEGSISTLTIQRTEQRDSAMYRCASSQIISHEQFFGPGTRLTVL.

This clonotype appeared a few times. The J gene is TRBJ1-6, the V gene TRBV7-3; D is ambiguous. CDR1 SGHTA and CDR2 FQGTGA come from the germline V gene. The CDR3 extends over 16 amino acids. Trimming stripped 1 base from V and 0 bases from J, with 7 bases between. For the CDR3, the DNA is TGTGCCAGCAGCTTAAGAGGTCCCTCCTATAATTCACCCCTCCACTTT. It codes for CASSLRGPSYNSPLHF.

In this sample, this clonotype turned up a few times. The chain joins TRBV20-1 to TRBJ1-6; TRBD1 aligns across 9 bases. J was trimmed by 9 bases and V by 0 bases; bases with no gene match: 6. Germline V CDR1 and CDR2: DFQATT, SNEGSKA (reference sequence). The CDR3 runs 15 residues. CDR3 nucleotides: TGCAGTGCTAGAGAAAAACAGGGGGCTGTTTCACCCCTCCACTTT. Translated, it gives CSAREKQGAVSPLHF.

This clonotype turned up a few times. J is TRBJ1-4 and V is TRBV11-3; D gene unclear. V shed 5 bases and J shed 12 bases, with 25 bases lying between them. Germline CDR1 SGHNT, CDR2 YENEEA. CDR3 length: 16 residues. The CDR3 DNA sequence: TGTGCCAGCAGCCCAACCATAGTGTCCGAGGAAGAGCAACTGTTTTTT. Its translation: CASSPTIVSEEEQLFF. The entire variable domain, with the rest obtained from reference TRBV11-3 and TRBJ1-4, is as follows: EAGVVQSPRYKIIEKKQPVAFWCNPISGHNTLYWYLQNLGQGPELLIRYENEEAVDDSQLPKDRFSAERLKGVDSTLKIQPAELGDSAVYLCASSPTIVSEEEQLFFGSGTQLSVL.

This rearrangement joins TRBV28 to TRBJ1-2, with no clear D. The germline V gene has CDR1 MDHEN and CDR2 SYDVKM. V dropped 5 bases and J dropped 3 bases, with 10 bases sitting between them. This CDR3 has 13 residues. For the CDR3, the DNA is TGTGCCAGCAGTCGGTCATTTCACTATGGCTACACCTTC. This encodes CASSRSFHYGYTF.

This clonotype was observed a handful of times. The CDR3 spells CASSVDTGRTEAFF. CDR3 DNA: TGTGCCAGCAGCGTAGATACTGGTCGGACTGAAGCTTTCTTT. V gene TRBV9 combines with J gene TRBJ1-1; D remains ambiguous. The ends were cut back, 0 bases at V and 5 bases at J, with 11 bases in the middle. CDR1 is SGDLS, CDR2 YYNGEE, per germline. The CDR3 covers 14 residues.

This clonotype was picked up a small number of times. The chain employs TRBV5-4 and TRBJ1-1; D ambiguous. The CDR3 runs to 15 residues. The V gene lost 1 base and the J gene lost 2 bases, with 12 bases spanning the gap. Germline CDR1 reads SGHNT; CDR2 reads YYREEE (reference sequence). CDR3 residues: CASSLSPSDNTEAFF. In DNA form, the CDR3 reads TGTGCCAGCAGCTTGAGTCCTTCCGATAACACTGAAGCTTTCTTT. The complete variable domain, with remaining parts taken from reference TRBV5-4 and TRBJ1-1, reads ETGVTQSPTHLIKTRGQQVTLRCSSQSGHNTVSWYQQALGQGPQFIFQYYREEENGRGNFPPRFSGLQFPNYSSELNVNALELDDSALYLCASSLSPSDNTEAFFGQGTRLTVV.

This clonotype was seen ten or more times. The rearrangement links TRBV29-1 to TRBJ2-5; no clear D gene. V was shortened by 6 bases and J by 3 bases, with 5 bases between the two germline ends. The length of the CDR3 is 10 residues. Looked up from germline, CDR1 is SQVTM and CDR2 is ANQGSEA. CDR3: CSVYKETQYF. In DNA form, the CDR3 reads TGCAGCGTGTACAAAGAGACCCAGTACTTC.

V and J are TRBV19 and TRBJ1-2; D is possibly TRBD1 (6 bases). The length of the CDR3 is 16 residues. Germline V lookup: CDR1 LNHDA, CDR2 SQIVND (reference sequence). V lost 2 bases and J lost 2, with 15 bases in between. The CDR3 region is CASSIISGGQNYGYTF. As DNA, the CDR3 is TGTGCCAGTAGTATAATATCAGGAGGACAGAACTATGGCTACACCTTC.

The J gene is TRBJ2-7, the V gene TRBV10-2; D call uncertain. Germline CDR1 and CDR2: WSHSY and SAAADI. The germline V and J ends were trimmed by 11 bases and 7 bases, with 21 bases remaining between them. This CDR3 is built from 13 residues. The CDR3 bases are TGCGCCTGCTATGGGCAGCTTGAGGAAGAGCAGTACTTC. This sequence encodes CACYGQLEEEQYF.

The chain combines TRBV9 with TRBJ1-2; TRBD1 aligns across 9 bases. The CDR3 covers 15 residues. CDR1 and CDR2 (germline): SGDLS, YYNGEE. V was pared by 3 bases and J by 3 bases, with 6 bases of the junction left unmatched. This chain's CDR3 is CASSDYRGRDYGYTF. In DNA form, the CDR3 reads TGTGCCAGCAGCGATTACAGGGGGCGAGACTATGGCTACACCTTC.

This chain uses TRBV29-1 with TRBJ2-7, with 7 bases lining up with TRBD1. J gave up 3 bases and V 3 bases, and 2 bases lay outside the gene matches. The CDR3 has 12 residues. The germline CDR1 and CDR2 sequences are SQVTM and ANQGSEA. CDR3 bases: TGCAGCGTTGACGGGACAGACTACGAGCAGTACTTC. This gives the protein CSVDGTDYEQYF.

The rearrangement uses TRBV7-2 and TRBJ1-1, with D maybe TRBD1 (5 bases). CDR3 length: 14 residues. Germline-derived CDR1 and CDR2 are SGHTA and FQGNSA. Trimming stripped 4 bases from V and 0 bases from J, with 9 bases between. The CDR3 loop reads CASSSTVLNTEAFF. For the CDR3, the DNA is TGTGCCAGCAGCTCGACAGTCCTGAACACTGAAGCTTTCTTT. The whole variable domain, filled in from reference TRBV7-2 and TRBJ1-1, reads GAGVSQSPSNKVTEKGKDVELRCDPISGHTALYWYRQSLGQGLEFLIYFQGNSAPDKSGLPSDRFSAERTGGSVSTLTIQRTQQEDSAVYLCASSSTVLNTEAFFGQGTRLTVV.

This clonotype was recorded many times. This chain uses TRBV6-5 with TRBJ2-2; no clear D. CDR1 is MNHEY and CDR2 is SVGAGI in the germline V gene. This CDR3 is 13 amino acids long. The V end was cut by 6 bases, the J end by 2 bases, with 7 bases between. Here the CDR3 DNA reads TGTGCCAGCAGGCCACCAAACACCGGGGAGCTGTTTTTT. Translation gives CASRPPNTGELFF.

This clonotype was observed a handful of times. V and J are TRBV30 and TRBJ1-1; D not certain. V was shortened by 1 base and J by 0 bases, with 3 bases between the two germline ends. Germline V gene lookup returns CDR1 GTSNPN and CDR2 SVGIG (reference sequence). The CDR3 loop spans 12 amino acids. The CDR3 loop reads CAWSGVNTEAFF. CDR3 DNA sequence: TGTGCCTGGAGTGGGGTGAACACTGAAGCTTTCTTT.

The chain recombines TRBV7-2 with TRBJ2-7; 7 bases line up with TRBD2. The CDR3 spans 16 residues. The germline V gene encodes CDR1 SGHTA and CDR2 FQGNSA. V dropped 1 base and J dropped 5; count of bases not matched to a gene: 11. The CDR3 loop reads CASSLDRKSGAHEQYF. In nucleotides, the CDR3 is TGTGCCAGCAGCTTAGACCGTAAGAGCGGGGCCCACGAGCAGTACTTC.

This clonotype was seen a handful of times. The genes are TRBV2 and TRBJ2-3; weak D call: TRBD1 (6 bases). The V end lost 1 base, the J end lost 2 bases, and 19 bases lay between the germline ends. The CDR3 length is 18 residues. Germline assignment: CDR1 SNHLY and CDR2 FYNNEI. This CDR3 reads CASSEDPTGQITTDTQYF. The CDR3 DNA reads as TGTGCCAGCAGTGAAGACCCGACCGGACAGATTACCACAGATACGCAGTATTTT.

The V call is TRBV18, the J call TRBJ1-4; D gene uncertain. V was cut by 2 bases and J by 0 bases, with 13 bases left in between. CDR1 KGHSH and CDR2 LQKENI come from the germline V gene. The CDR3 loop spans 17 amino acids. The CDR3 sequence: CASSPNPIASTNEKLFF. The CDR3 nucleotides read TGTGCCAGCTCACCAAACCCCATCGCCTCAACTAATGAAAAACTGTTTTTT. The complete variable domain, with remaining parts taken from reference TRBV18 and TRBJ1-4, reads NAGVMQNPRHLVRRRGQEARLRCSPMKGHSHVYWYRQLPEEGLKFMVYLQKENIIDESGMPKERFSAEFPKEGPSILRIQQVVRGDSAAYFCASSPNPIASTNEKLFFGSGTQLSVL.

This clonotype was recorded many times. The chain links TRBV6-2 or TRBV6-3 to TRBJ1-2; the D is unclear. Trimming took off 10 bases at V and 8 bases at J, with 17 bases between the two ends. CDR3 length: 12 residues. Germline lookup yields CDR1 MNHEY and CDR2 SVGEGT. CDR3 sequence: CATEGLAHGYTF. CDR3 nucleotides: TGTGCCACCGAGGGTCTTGCGCACGGCTACACCTTC.

This clonotype occurred a few times. The chain joins TRBV5-4 to TRBJ1-1; 8 bases are a match to TRBD1. The V and J ends lost 3 bases and 6 bases, in that order; junction bases with no gene match: 13. This CDR3 has 16 amino acids. Germline V gene data show CDR1 as SGHNT and CDR2 as YYREEE (reference sequence). The CDR3 coding sequence is TGTGCCAGCAGCTCCCGGACAGGGACCCTATTTGCTGAAGCTTTCTTT. Translated: CASSSRTGTLFAEAFF.

The V and J genes are TRBV2 and TRBJ1-6; 7 positions agree with TRBD1. This CDR3 is built from 17 residues. The junction had 7 bases not matched to a gene; V was cut back by 5 bases and J by 0 bases. Germline-derived CDR1 and CDR2 are SNHLY and FYNNEI. The CDR3 nucleotides read TGTGCCAGCAGTCCGGGACAGAGATTCTCCTATAATTCACCCCTCCACTTT. Translation gives CASSPGQRFSYNSPLHF.